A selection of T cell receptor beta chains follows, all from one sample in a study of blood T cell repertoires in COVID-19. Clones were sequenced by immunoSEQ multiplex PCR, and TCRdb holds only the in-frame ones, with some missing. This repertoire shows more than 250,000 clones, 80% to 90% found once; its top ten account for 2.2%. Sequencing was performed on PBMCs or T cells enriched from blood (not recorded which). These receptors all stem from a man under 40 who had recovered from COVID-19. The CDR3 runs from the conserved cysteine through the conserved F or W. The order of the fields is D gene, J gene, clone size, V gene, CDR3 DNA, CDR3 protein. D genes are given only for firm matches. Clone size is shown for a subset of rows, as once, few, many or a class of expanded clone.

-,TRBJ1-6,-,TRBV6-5,TGTGCCAGCGTGGGTCAGGGTACGGTTTCACCCCTCCACTTT,CASVGQGTVSPLHF
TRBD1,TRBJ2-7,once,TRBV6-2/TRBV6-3,TGTGCCAGCAGCCCCGGGACAGGGGAATTCGTGTACGAGCAGTACTTC,CASSPGTGEFVYEQYF
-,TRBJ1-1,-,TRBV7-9,TGTGCCAGCAGCGACCAGCAGGGTTCGAGGGGGGAAGCTTTCTTT,CASSDQQGSRGEAFF
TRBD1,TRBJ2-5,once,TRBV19,TGTGCCAGTAGTCCCAGGACAGGCTGGTACCAAGAGACCCAGTACTTC,CASSPRTGWYQETQYF
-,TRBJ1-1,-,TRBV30,TGTGCCTGGACTTACAGTAACACTGAAGCTTTCTTT,CAWTYSNTEAFF
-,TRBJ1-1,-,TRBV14,TGTGCCAGCAGCCAGACGACACCCGGTGAAGCTTTCTTT,CASSQTTPGEAFF
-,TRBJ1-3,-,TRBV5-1,TGCGCCAGCAGCAACGACGGAGTCCTCTCTGGAAACACCATATATTTT,CASSNDGVLSGNTIYF
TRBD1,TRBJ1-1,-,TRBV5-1,TGCGCCAGCAGCTTGGATTCAGGGGGCAGGACTGAAGCTTTCTTT,CASSLDSGGRTEAFF
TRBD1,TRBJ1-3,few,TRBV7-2,TGTGCCAGCAGCCTAGGACAGGGTTCTATATATTTT,CASSLGQGSIYF
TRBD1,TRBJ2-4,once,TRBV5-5,TGTGCCAGCAGCTTGGCCCAAGGGACAGGGGGCTTCCAAAACATTCAGTACTTC,CASSLAQGTGGFQNIQYF
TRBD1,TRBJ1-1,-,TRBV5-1,TGCGCCAGCAGCTCCGGACAGGGGACGTTCGACACTGAAGCTTTCTTT,CASSSGQGTFDTEAFF
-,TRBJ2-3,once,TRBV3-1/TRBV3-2,TGTGCCAGCAGCCAAGCCGGCGCCCTAGCCCGGTCTAGCACAGATACGCAGTATTTT,CASSQAGALARSSTDTQYF
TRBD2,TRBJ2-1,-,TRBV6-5,TGTGCCAGCAGAGGTCGCGGGGGGCATTACAATGAGCAGTTCTTC,CASRGRGGHYNEQFF
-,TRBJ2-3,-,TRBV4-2,TGTGCCAGCAGCCAAGACCCAGGGGCGCGATCTAGCACAGATACGCAGTATTTT,CASSQDPGARSSTDTQYF
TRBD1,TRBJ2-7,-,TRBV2,TGTGCCAGCAGTGAAGTGGGACAGGCCCCCTATGTGCAGTACTTC,CASSEVGQAPYVQYF
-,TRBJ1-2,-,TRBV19,TGTGCCAGTAGAAAAGAGGCGGATTATGGCTACACCTTC,CASRKEADYGYTF
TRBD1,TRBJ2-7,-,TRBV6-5,TGTGCCAGCAGTTTTCACAGGGGGACAACGTACGAGCAGTACTTC,CASSFHRGTTYEQYF
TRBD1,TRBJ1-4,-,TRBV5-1,TGCGCCAGCAGCACCGGGACAGGAAATGAAAAACTGTTTTTT,CASSTGTGNEKLFF
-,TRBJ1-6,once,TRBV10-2,TGCGCCAGCAGAGAGACAATCCGAGGGTCACCCCTCCACTTT,CASRETIRGSPLHF
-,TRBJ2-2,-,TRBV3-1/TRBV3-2,TGTGCCAGCAGCCAAGACAGGGGCTTTAACACCGGGGAGCTGTTTTTT,CASSQDRGFNTGELFF
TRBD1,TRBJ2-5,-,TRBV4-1,TGCGCCAGCAGCCAAGAAGGGGGCGGTCGGGGAGAGACCCAGTACTTC,CASSQEGGGRGETQYF
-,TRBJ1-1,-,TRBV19,TGTGCCAGTAGTATGGTTCCTATGAACACTGAAGCTTTCTTT,CASSMVPMNTEAFF
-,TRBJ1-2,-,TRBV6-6,TGTGCCAGCAGTCCTATACAGGTGTATGGCTACACCTTC,CASSPIQVYGYTF
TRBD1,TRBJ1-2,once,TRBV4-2,TGTGCCAGCAGCCAAGAAAGGACAGGCCATGGCTACACCTTC,CASSQERTGHGYTF
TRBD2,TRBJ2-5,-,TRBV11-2,TGTGCCAGCAGCGAGATTACTAGCGGTCGCTTGGAGACCCAGTACTTC,CASSEITSGRLETQYF
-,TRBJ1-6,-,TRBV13,TGTGCCAGCAGCCTACGCACGGGTTATTCACCCCTCCACTTT,CASSLRTGYSPLHF
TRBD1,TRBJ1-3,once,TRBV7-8,TGTGCCAGCAGCCCCCGGGACAGCCTCTTCTCTGGAAACACCATATATTTT,CASSPRDSLFSGNTIYF
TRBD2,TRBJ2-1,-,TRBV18,TGTGCCAGCTCACCACCGTCAACTAGCGGGGTTTTCTTC,CASSPPSTSGVFF
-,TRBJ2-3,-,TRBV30,TGTGCCTGGAGTGAGGGTAGGGGCTCCGACAGCACAGATACGCAGTATTTT,CAWSEGRGSDSTDTQYF
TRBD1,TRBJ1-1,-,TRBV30,TGTGCCAGTGACAGGGGGCGGAGGACTGAAGCTTTCTTT,CASDRGRRTEAFF
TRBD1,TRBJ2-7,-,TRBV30,TGTGCCTGGGAAATCGGGACAGGAGACGAGCAGTACTTC,CAWEIGTGDEQYF
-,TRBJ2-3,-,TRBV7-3,TGTGCCAGCACTATTGCGGGTACAGATACGCAGTATTTT,CASTIAGTDTQYF
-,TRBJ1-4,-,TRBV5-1,TGCGCCAGCAGCTTGGGGTACGGGGGAACTAATGAAAAACTGTTTTTT,CASSLGYGGTNEKLFF
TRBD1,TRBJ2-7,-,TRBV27,TGTGCCAGCAGTTTATCTATCCCAGGGGGCCTTACCTACGAGCAGTACTTC,CASSLSIPGGLTYEQYF
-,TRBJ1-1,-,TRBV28,TGTGCCAGCAGGATCCCTAATAGAAACACTGAAGCTTTCTTT,CASRIPNRNTEAFF
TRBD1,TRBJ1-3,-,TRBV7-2,TGTGCCAGCAGCCCGCGGGGGACAGGGGGAAACACCATATATTTT,CASSPRGTGGNTIYF
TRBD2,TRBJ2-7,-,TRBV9,TGTGCCAGCAGCCGCGGGACTAGCGGGGGGCTTAGCTCCTACGAGCAGTACTTC,CASSRGTSGGLSSYEQYF
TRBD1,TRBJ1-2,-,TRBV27,TGTGCCAGCAGAACACAGGGGGCCCATGGCTACACCTTC,CASRTQGAHGYTF
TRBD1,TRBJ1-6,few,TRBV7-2,TGTGCCAGCAGCTCACGTGCTACCGGGACAGGGAATTCACCCCTCCACTTT,CASSSRATGTGNSPLHF
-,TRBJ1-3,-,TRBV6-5,TGTGCCAGCAGTTACTCGAGGGCGGAGAGGGGAAACACCATATATTTT,CASSYSRAERGNTIYF
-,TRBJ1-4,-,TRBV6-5,TGTGCCAGCAGTTTAAACAAGAATGAAAAACTGTTTTTT,CASSLNKNEKLFF
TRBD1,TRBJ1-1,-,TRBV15,TGTGCCACCAGCAGTCCGGGACAGGGAACTGAAGCTTTCTTT,CATSSPGQGTEAFF
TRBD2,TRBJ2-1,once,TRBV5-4,TGTGCCAGCAGCGAGAGCGGGGGGGCGAGATCCTACAATGAGCAGTTCTTC,CASSESGGARSYNEQFF
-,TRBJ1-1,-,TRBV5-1,TGCGCCAGCAGCCCCACCGACAGGCTCCTTGAAGCTTTCTTT,CASSPTDRLLEAFF
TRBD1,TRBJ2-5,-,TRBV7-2,TGTGCCAGCAGCTTTCGACAGGGCCAAGAGACCCAGTACTTC,CASSFRQGQETQYF
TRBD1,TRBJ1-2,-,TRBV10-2,TGCGCCAGCTACCAAACCGGGACAGGGAACTATGGCTACACCTTC,CASYQTGTGNYGYTF
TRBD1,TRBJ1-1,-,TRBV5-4,TGTGCCAGCAGCTATTCCGGGACAGAAGGGGCTTTCTTT,CASSYSGTEGAFF
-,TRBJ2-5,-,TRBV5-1,TGCGCCAGCAGCCCTATACCCGGGTACCAAGAGACCCAGTACTTC,CASSPIPGYQETQYF
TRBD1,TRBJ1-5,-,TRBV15,TGTGCCACCAGCAGAGACCGGACAGGGTCGGCACCCCAGCATTTT,CATSRDRTGSAPQHF
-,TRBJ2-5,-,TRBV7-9,TGTGCCAGCAGCTTTCAAGGGGGCCAAGAGACCCAGTACTTC,CASSFQGGQETQYF
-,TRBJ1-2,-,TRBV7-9,TGTGCCAGCAGCTTAGAGAACTCGGGGGGCTACACCTTC,CASSLENSGGYTF
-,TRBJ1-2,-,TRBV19,TGTGCCAGTAAACAGGTTATACTTATTTATGGCTACACCTTC,CASKQVILIYGYTF